The entry below describes one T cell receptor beta chain. Its antigen is not identified. This specimen comes from a study of T cells after yellow fever vaccination. Notes on the study in general: The CD4 compartment and the CD8 compartment contained a small share of clonotypes in common. Abundant bulk-population clonotypes could contaminate the FACS-sorted repertoires. Most clones from primary vaccination resurfaced after the booster (approximately 96% CD4, 70% to 90% CD8).

TCRdb used MiXCR to reprocess the 5' RACE reads, holding one entry per CDR3 protein. The sample holds 200,000 to 250,000 distinct CDR3 sequences; 2.5% to 3.5% are singletons and the top ten take approximately 3%. V lost 4 bases, J lost 7 bases, and 11 bases lay in between. This CDR3 has 13 residues. CDR1 and CDR2 from the germline V gene are SNHLY and FYNNEI. The chain joins TRBV2 to TRBJ2-1, with no clear D. The sequence was obtained from a man aged 18-30 years who received the YFV17D yellow fever vaccine. Sequenced here: CD4+ T cells sorted from PBMCs, sampled 10 days after the yellow fever booster vaccination. The CDR3 protein is CASSVERSNEQFF. The CDR3 DNA sequence: TGTGCCAGCAGTGTGGAGAGGTCAAATGAGCAGTTCTTC. Combining the CDR3 with reference TRBV2 and TRBJ2-1 gives the whole variable domain EPEVTQTPSHQVTQMGQEVILRCVPISNHLYFYWYRQILGQKVEFLVSFYNNEISEKSEIFDDQFSVERPDGSNFTLKIRSTKLEDSAMYFCASSVERSNEQFFGPGTRLTVL.